Below are 13 T cell receptor beta chains sequenced from a single sample in a study of technical replicates of blood from a handful of donors. The table came from immunoSEQ multiplex PCR; TCRdb's copy has only in-frame clones and leaves some out. The table lists about 80,000 clones, 90% to 95% of them singletons. What was sequenced was T cells isolated from PBMCs. The receptors were sampled from a human donor in good health.

This clone was counted once. The chain carries TRBV11-2 and TRBJ1-1; 7 bases line up with TRBD1. The junction had 4 bases not matched to a gene; V was cut back by 5 bases and J by 7 bases. The germline V gene has CDR1 SGHAT and CDR2 FQNNGV. The CDR3 sequence is 12 residues long. The CDR3 DNA is TGTGCCAGCAGCCAGGACAGGTTTGAAGCTTTCTTT. Amino acids: CASSQDRFEAFF.

This chain uses TRBV7-2 with TRBJ2-1; 7 bases agree with TRBD1. CDR3 length: 15 residues. The trim removed 1 base at V and 3 bases at J, leaving 3 bases unmatched. CDR1 is SGHTA, CDR2 FQGNSA, per germline. The CDR3 nucleotides read TGTGCCAGCAGCTTAGGAGACAGGGACTACAATGAGCAGTTCTTC. It yields the protein CASSLGDRDYNEQFF.

As to this clone: The germline gene is not matched at one end of the junction; a read error may be the cause. This chain uses TRBV19 with TRBJ2-1; 12 nucleotides agree with TRBD2. The CDR3 covers 20 residues. From germline, CDR1 is LNHDA and CDR2 SQIVND (reference sequence). The CDR3 DNA follows: TGTGCCAGTAGTTTAGACTGGACTAGCGGGGCAACAGGTAATAGAAATGAGCAGTTCTTC. It encodes CASSLDWTSGATGNRNEQFF.

This chain connects TRBV28 to TRBJ2-2; 13 bases line up with TRBD2. Germline-derived CDR1 and CDR2 are MDHEN and SYDVKM. V lost 6 bases to trimming and J lost 9 bases; unmatched junction nucleotides: 7. The length of the CDR3 is 15 residues. DNA of the CDR3: TGTGCCAGCAGCTACGGACTAGCGGGAGACAGGGAGCTGTTTTTT. Translation gives CASSYGLAGDRELFF.

This chain uses TRBV6-1 with TRBJ2-1, with D perhaps TRBD2 (6 bases). Per germline, CDR1 MNHNS and CDR2 SASEGT. Trimming cost V 8 bases and J 8 bases, with 22 bases left between them. The length of the CDR3 is 15 residues. The CDR3 sequence is CASSLFSGTLDEQFF. DNA of the CDR3: TGTGCCAGCTCCTTATTCTCCGGGACTCTCGATGAGCAGTTCTTC.

The chain employs TRBV2 and TRBJ2-7; the match to TRBD2 covers 12 bases. V dropped 1 base and J dropped 2; count of bases not matched to a gene: 3. Germline lookup yields CDR1 SNHLY and CDR2 FYNNEI. The CDR3 totals 16 residues. CDR3: CASSEGLAGGPYEQYF. The DNA for the CDR3 is TGTGCCAGCAGTGAAGGGCTAGCGGGAGGGCCCTACGAGCAGTACTTC.

This clone was detected once. The chain recombines TRBV4-2 with TRBJ1-4; D might be TRBD1 (5 bases). V lost 4 bases and J lost 8, with 20 bases in between. Germline V lookup: CDR1 LGHNA, CDR2 YNFKEQ. This CDR3 is 16 amino acids long. Here the CDR3 DNA reads TGTGCCAGCAGCCGAGTCGGGGAGGGGTACAACGAAAAACTGTTTTTT. Translating gives CASSRVGEGYNEKLFF.

The chain combines TRBV6-1 with TRBJ2-7; D is ambiguous. V was pared by 4 bases and J by 2 bases, with 9 bases between. This CDR3 is 13 amino acids long. CDR1 and CDR2 from the germline V gene are MNHNS and SASEGT. DNA of the CDR3: TGTGCCAGCAGTGGAGGTACAACCTACGAGCAGTACTTC. Translating it yields CASSGGTTYEQYF.

The chain uses TRBV11-2 and TRBJ2-2, with D maybe TRBD2 (6 bases). Trimming took 5 bases from V and 7 from J, leaving 17 bases between them. The CDR3 covers 15 residues. Germline V CDR1 and CDR2: SGHAT, FQNNGV. The CDR3 sequence is CASSPTGGGVGELFF. The DNA for the CDR3 is TGTGCCAGCAGCCCAACGGGCGGAGGGGTCGGGGAGCTGTTTTTT.

The rearrangement uses TRBV19 and TRBJ2-5; weak D call: TRBD1 (5 bases). The CDR3 consists of 14 residues. Germline V CDR1 and CDR2: LNHDA, SQIVND (reference sequence). The V and J ends lost 5 bases and 5 bases respectively, with 15 bases between them. CDR3: CASSVGQGLETQYF. The CDR3 DNA follows: TGTGCCAGTAGTGTTGGACAAGGGCTTGAGACCCAGTACTTC. Filled out from reference TRBV19 and TRBJ2-5, the complete variable domain reads DGGITQSPKYLFRKEGQNVTLSCEQNLNHDAMYWYRQDPGQGLRLIYYSQIVNDFQKGDIAEGYSVSREKKESFPLTVTSAQKNPTAFYLCASSVGQGLETQYFGPGTRLLVL.

V gene TRBV7-2 combines with J gene TRBJ1-1, with no clear D. Germline CDR1 reads SGHTA; CDR2 reads FQGNSA. Trimming shortened V by 0 bases and J by 0 bases, and 8 bases separated the two germline ends. The CDR3 covers 15 residues. CDR3 protein: CASSLAAELNTEAFF. The DNA of the CDR3 is TGTGCCAGCAGCTTAGCGGCAGAACTGAACACTGAAGCTTTCTTT.

The gene calls are TRBV27 and TRBJ1-5; TRBD1 matches 8 bases. V gave up 5 bases and J gave up 7 bases; unmatched junction bases: 7. The CDR3 has 14 residues. Germline V gene sequence: CDR1 MNHEY, CDR2 SMNVEV (reference sequence). The CDR3 region has the DNA TGTGCCAGCAGTCTCCAGGGGGCCCTACAGCCCCAGCATTTT. This codes for CASSLQGALQPQHF.

The CDR3 DNA follows: TGCAGCGTTGCCACTAGCTCCTACAATGAGCAGTTCTTC. Translation gives CSVATSSYNEQFF. The chain carries TRBV29-1 and TRBJ2-1; the D gene is possibly TRBD2 (5 bases). The germline gives CDR1 SQVTM, CDR2 ANQGSEA. V was shortened by 4 bases and J by 0 bases, with 7 bases between the two germline ends. The CDR3 has 13 residues.